Listed here are 9 T cell receptor beta chains from one sample, sequenced in a study of resident and recirculating memory T cells in vitiligo. Produced via immunoSEQ multiplex PCR; TCRdb's table is partial and in-frame only. The sample contains more than 35,000 clones, 85% to 95% of which appear only once. Input material: blood. The origin of the receptors is a male donor with vitiligo.

The rearrangement links TRBV6-4 to TRBJ2-3; 8 positions agree with TRBD1. This CDR3 is 10 amino acids long. Germline CDR1 MRHNA, CDR2 SNTAGT. With 5 bases clipped from V and 13 bases from J, the junction kept 2 bases outside the gene matches. The DNA of the CDR3 is TGTGCCAGCAGTATGGACAGGGAGTATTTT. Encoded protein: CASSMDREYF.

The chain carries TRBV7-2 and TRBJ2-3; 9 bases align to TRBD2. This CDR3 is 15 amino acids long. Losses at the gene ends were 4 bases for V and 5 bases for J; bases not matched to a gene: 7. CDR1 is SGHTA and CDR2 is FQGNSA in the germline V gene. The CDR3 spells CASSWRGGPGDTQYF. CDR3 coding DNA: TGTGCCAGCAGCTGGCGGGGGGGCCCGGGAGATACGCAGTATTTT.

J is TRBJ2-5 and V is TRBV7-2; tentative D call: TRBD2 (7 bases). Germline V gives CDR1 SGHTA, CDR2 FQGNSA. The length of the CDR3 is 13 residues. V gave up 5 bases and J gave up 5 bases, with 12 bases separating them. The CDR3 coding sequence is TGTGCCAGCAGCGGGGGGGCCGGGGAGACCCAGTACTTC. This sequence encodes CASSGGAGETQYF.

This clone was recorded only once. A junction end diverges from the germline sequence, so it may reflect a read error. Other DNA sequences in the same sample also yield this CDR3. The chain carries TRBV9 and TRBJ1-2; 7 positions match TRBD1. The CDR3 is 18 amino acids. Germline lookup yields CDR1 SGDLS and CDR2 YYNGEE. This CDR3 reads CASSVGIRDSALLGGYTF. CDR3 DNA sequence: TGTGCCAGTAGCGTAGGTATAAGGGACAGCGCTCTTCTGGGTGGCTACACCTTC.

The table lists this clone with a count of one. The rearrangement joins TRBV27 to TRBJ2-1; tentatively, D is TRBD2 (5 bases). The germline V and J ends were trimmed by 3 bases and 12 bases, with 18 bases remaining between them. Germline assignment: CDR1 MNHEY and CDR2 SMNVEV (reference sequence). This CDR3 spans 14 amino acids. As DNA, the CDR3 is TGTGCCAGCAGTTTCTCGGGATCGGCGGGTACGCAGTTCTTC. Its protein is CASSFSGSAGTQFF.

The chain is built from TRBV28 and TRBJ1-4; D is possibly TRBD1 (5 bases). This CDR3 is 15 amino acids long. The germline gives CDR1 MDHEN, CDR2 SYDVKM. V gave up 2 bases and J gave up 8 bases, with 15 bases separating them. The DNA for the CDR3 is TGTGCCAGCAGTTTACCCGCAACCTGGGGCGAAAAACTGTTTTTT. Translated, it gives CASSLPATWGEKLFF.

The J gene is TRBJ1-3, the V gene TRBV7-2; possibly TRBD1 for D (6 bases). The CDR3 loop spans 16 amino acids. V was clipped by 1 base and J by 4 bases, with 14 bases between them. From germline, CDR1 is SGHTA and CDR2 FQGNSA. The CDR3 here is CASSLEPQGGGNTIYF. The CDR3 DNA follows: TGTGCCAGCAGCTTAGAGCCACAGGGTGGAGGAAACACCATATATTTT.

This clone was seen once. The chain links TRBV30 to TRBJ1-2; weak D call: TRBD1 (5 bases). The CDR3 loop spans 12 amino acids. Between the trimmed V and J ends, which lost 0 bases and 4 bases, there was a span of 6 bases. CDR1 and CDR2 (germline): GTSNPN, SVGIG (reference sequence). CDR3 protein: CAWSVQVYGYTF. The CDR3 DNA sequence: TGTGCCTGGAGTGTACAGGTCTATGGCTACACCTTC.

The rearrangement links TRBV6-6 to TRBJ2-1; 9 bases are shared with TRBD2. Germline V lookup: CDR1 MNHNY, CDR2 SVGAGI (reference sequence). The CDR3 consists of 15 residues. The junction had 1 base not matched to a gene; V was cut back by 0 bases and J by 4 bases. CDR3 nucleotide sequence: TGTGCCAGCAGTTACTCTAGCGGGGGTTACAATGAGCAGTTCTTC. It codes for CASSYSSGGYNEQFF.